The 25 T cell receptor beta chains presented below share a single source sample, sequenced in a study of post-analysis software for immune sequencing data. Study findings and constraints: Elevated frequency relative to controls characterized about 5 TRBV segments in patients, TRBV5-6, TRBV5-1 and TRBV20-1 among them.

No antigens are known for them. Libraries were made from TCR beta cDNA, and they carried unique molecular identifiers. One entry per CDR3 protein results from TCRdb running MiXCR on the PCR reads. The table shows roughly 800,000 distinct CDR3 sequences, with about 57% occurring only once. Sequenced: blood. The source is a girl aged 5 to 17 with multiple sclerosis.

The chain employs TRBV5-1 and TRBJ2-4; TRBD1 matches 8 bases. Germline lookup yields CDR1 SGHRS and CDR2 YFSETQ. Trimming removed 5 bases from V and 6 bases from J; junction bases left unmatched: 10. The CDR3 extends over 15 amino acids. The CDR3 bases are TGCGCCAGCAGGGCAGGGGGCGCTGGCCCAAACATTCAGTACTTC. Its protein product is CASRAGGAGPNIQYF.

This sequence joins TRBV4-1 and TRBJ2-1; D is perhaps TRBD2 (6 bases). V was cut by 1 base and J by 4 bases, with 17 bases left in between. This CDR3 is built from 17 residues. Per the germline V gene, CDR1 is MGHRA and CDR2 is YSYEKL. CDR3 sequence reads: CASSQGPRGPRYNEQFF. The CDR3 DNA reads TGCGCCAGCAGCCAAGGGCCGCGGGGCCCACGGTACAATGAGCAGTTCTTC.

Details on this clonotype: One end of the junction does not line up with germline, which may come from a read error. The chain employs TRBV7-7 and TRBJ2-3, with D maybe TRBD2 (7 bases). Germline-derived CDR1 and CDR2 are SSHAT and FNYEAQ (reference sequence). This CDR3 has 17 residues. The CDR3 DNA reads TGTGCTAGCAGCTTAACCCCAAGGGGGGGAGAGGCAGATACGCAGTATTTT. It specifies CASSLTPRGGEADTQYF.

The chain is built from TRBV6-2 or TRBV6-3 and TRBJ2-5; TRBD2 matches 10 bases. The CDR3 totals 18 residues. The V gene end was trimmed by 4 bases and the J gene end by 2 bases; junction bases not matched to a gene: 13. Germline V CDR1 and CDR2: MNHEY, SVGEGT. CDR3 region: CASSSWMRTSGGQETQYF. The CDR3 DNA reads as TGTGCCAGCAGTTCTTGGATGAGGACTAGCGGAGGTCAAGAGACCCAGTACTTC.

Ten or more counts support this clonotype. J is TRBJ1-2 and V is TRBV12-3 or TRBV12-4; D possibly corresponds to TRBD1 (5 bases). The CDR3 spans 11 residues. V was cut by 7 bases and J by 8 bases, with 11 bases left in between. Here the CDR3 DNA reads TGTGCCAGCACTTGGGGGGGAGGCTACACCTTC. The encoded protein is CASTWGGGYTF.

The chain uses TRBV5-5 and TRBJ2-1; 7 positions agree with TRBD2. This CDR3 has 14 residues. Germline V gene sequence: CDR1 SGHKS, CDR2 YYEKEE (reference sequence). Germline trimming cut 1 base from V and 6 bases from J; bases unmatched to any gene: 4. The CDR3 DNA reads TGTGCCAGCAGCTTGAATCCTAGCGGCAATGAGCAGTTCTTC. Amino acids: CASSLNPSGNEQFF.

The sample holds many counts of this clonotype. The chain employs TRBV20-1 and TRBJ2-5; D is unclear. Trimming pared 3 bases from V and 5 bases from J, leaving 16 bases between. Germline V gives CDR1 DFQATT, CDR2 SNEGSKA (reference sequence). This CDR3 is 14 amino acids long. In DNA form, the CDR3 reads TGCAGTGCTAGGACCCTGCGGATTGGCGAGACCCAGTACTTC. It specifies CSARTLRIGETQYF.

This clonotype was picked up a small number of times. This chain connects TRBV10-3 to TRBJ1-1; weak D call: TRBD1 (5 bases). This CDR3 is 14 amino acids long. Germline CDR1 ENHRY, CDR2 SYGVKD. Trimming took 6 bases from V and 1 from J, leaving 12 bases between them. This CDR3 reads CAIRLGRENTEAFF. The DNA of the CDR3 is TGTGCCATCAGGTTGGGACGGGAGAACACTGAAGCTTTCTTT.

This clonotype was seen a handful of times. The chain recombines TRBV18 with TRBJ2-7; perhaps D is TRBD1 or TRBD2 (5 bases each). This CDR3 is built from 15 residues. Germline-derived CDR1 and CDR2 are KGHSH and LQKENI. V was clipped by 1 base and J by 6 bases, with 16 bases between them. CDR3 sequence reads: CASSPRQGALIEQYF. CDR3 bases: TGTGCCAGCTCACCACGGCAGGGAGCCCTCATCGAGCAGTACTTC.

The chain couples TRBV5-1 to TRBJ2-5; 7 positions match TRBD1. This CDR3 contains 16 residues. Germline values: CDR1 SGHRS, CDR2 YFSETQ. The V and J ends lost 4 bases and 2 bases, in that order; junction bases with no gene match: 11. The CDR3 loop reads CASSPGTAKYQETQYF. CDR3 in DNA: TGCGCCAGCAGCCCGGGGACAGCCAAGTATCAAGAGACCCAGTACTTC.

The chain carries TRBV5-1 and TRBJ2-3; TRBD2 is a possible D gene (5 bases). This CDR3 has 15 residues. Germline loops: CDR1 SGHRS, CDR2 YFSETQ. Trimming removed 0 bases from V and 1 base from J, with 9 bases in between. CDR3 bases: TGCGCCAGCAGCTTGGATCTAGCAGGCACAGATACGCAGTATTTT. Residues: CASSLDLAGTDTQYF. The variable domain in full, completed from reference TRBV5-1 and TRBJ2-3, reads KAGVTQTPRYLIKTRGQQVTLSCSPISGHRSVSWYQQTPGQGLQFLFEYFSETQRNKGNFPGRFSGRQFSNSRSEMNVSTLELGDSALYLCASSLDLAGTDTQYFGPGTRLTVL.

J is TRBJ2-7 and V is TRBV9; D is unclear. V lost 2 bases and J lost 0, with 12 bases in between. Germline CDR1 SGDLS, CDR2 YYNGEE. CDR3 length: 15 residues. DNA of the CDR3: TGTGCCAGCAGCGTCCATTGGTCTAGCTCCTACGAGCAGTACTTC. Translation: CASSVHWSSSYEQYF.

The V and J genes are TRBV12-3 or TRBV12-4 and TRBJ2-1, with a possible D match to TRBD2 (6 bases). V shed 2 bases and J shed 4 bases, with 12 bases lying between them. The CDR3 covers 15 residues. The CDR3 here is CASSLSTSEYNEQFF. The CDR3, as DNA: TGTGCCAGCAGTTTATCGACTAGTGAATACAATGAGCAGTTCTTC.

The CDR3 nucleotides read TGTGCCAGCAGTGAAGTGGGCACTGAAGCTTTCTTT. Protein product: CASSEVGTEAFF. The V and J genes are TRBV2 and TRBJ1-1; D call uncertain. Germline V gene data show CDR1 as SNHLY and CDR2 as FYNNEI. The V gene lost 1 base and the J gene lost 4 bases, with 4 bases spanning the gap. This CDR3 spans 12 amino acids. Looking up the rest from reference TRBV2 and TRBJ1-1 gives the full variable domain: EPEVTQTPSHQVTQMGQEVILRCVPISNHLYFYWYRQILGQKVEFLVSFYNNEISEKSEIFDDQFSVERPDGSNFTLKIRSTKLEDSAMYFCASSEVGTEAFFGQGTRLTVV.

This clonotype was seen just once. This chain connects TRBV29-1 to TRBJ1-1; D remains unclear. CDR3 size: 13 residues. Germline V CDR1 and CDR2: SQVTM, ANQGSEA. V was pared by 7 bases and J by 0 bases, with 12 bases between. The CDR3 protein is CSAGLGLNTEAFF. CDR3 in DNA: TGCAGCGCTGGGTTGGGATTGAACACTGAAGCTTTCTTT.

This clonotype came up a few times. This chain connects TRBV10-3 to TRBJ2-3; unclear D gene. The ends were cut back, 6 bases at V and 4 bases at J, with 17 bases in the middle. Germline values: CDR1 ENHRY, CDR2 SYGVKD. The CDR3 contains 15 residues. Written as DNA, the CDR3 is TGTGCCATCAGCCCGGCAAAGAAAGGCGCAGATACGCAGTATTTT. It is translated as CAISPAKKGADTQYF.

V gene TRBV24-1 combines with J gene TRBJ2-4; D is perhaps TRBD2 (6 bases). The J call may not be correct, given that the DNA end is closer to TRBJ2-5. CDR3 length equals 16 residues. Germline CDR1 is KGHDR and CDR2 is SFDVKD. This CDR3 reads CATSDFSDRGQETQYF. In nucleotides, the CDR3 is TGTGCCACCAGTGATTTCAGCGACCGGGGGCAAGAGACCCAGTACTTC.

The chain recombines TRBV14 with TRBJ1-2; TRBD1 aligns across 7 bases. Germline V gene data show CDR1 as SGHDN and CDR2 as FVKESK. The junction had 7 bases not matched to a gene; V was cut back by 3 bases and J by 6 bases. The CDR3 contains 14 residues. DNA of the CDR3: TGTGCCAGCAGCCACGCCGGGACAGAGAATGGCTACACCTTC. Translation: CASSHAGTENGYTF.

The chain has TRBV3-1 and TRBJ2-6; D is perhaps TRBD1 (6 bases). Germline CDR1 and CDR2: LGHDT and YNNKEL (reference sequence). The CDR3 loop spans 18 amino acids. V dropped 3 bases and J dropped 0 bases, with 15 bases sitting between them. The CDR3 is CASSQLPGQSSGANVLTF. CDR3 in DNA: TGTGCCAGCAGCCAGCTTCCGGGACAAAGCTCTGGGGCCAACGTCCTGACTTTC.

This clonotype was recorded a few times. The chain recombines TRBV4-2 with TRBJ2-7; 7 positions match TRBD1. V lost 4 bases, J lost 1 base, and 10 bases stayed unmatched. Germline assignment: CDR1 LGHNA and CDR2 YNFKEQ. The length of the CDR3 is 16 residues. This CDR3 is CASSRGQTQNSYEQYF. DNA of the CDR3: TGTGCCAGCAGCCGGGGACAGACTCAGAATTCCTACGAGCAGTACTTC.

The gene calls are TRBV9 and TRBJ2-1; no reliable D call. The CDR3 runs 14 residues. The V end lost 4 bases, the J end lost 2 bases, and 10 bases lay between the germline ends. Germline V gene sequence: CDR1 SGDLS, CDR2 YYNGEE. CDR3 sequence: CASSPPETYNEQFF. For the CDR3, the DNA is TGTGCCAGCAGCCCCCCGGAGACCTACAATGAGCAGTTCTTC.

This sequence joins TRBV5-1 and TRBJ1-1; 8 nucleotides agree with TRBD1. Trimming took 6 bases from V and 3 from J; bases not matched to a gene: 10. The CDR3 runs to 15 residues. Germline V gene lookup returns CDR1 SGHRS and CDR2 YFSETQ. The CDR3 DNA reads as TGCGCCAGCAAGATAGTTCAGGGGGCGGACACTGAAGCTTTCTTT. This encodes CASKIVQGADTEAFF.

This chain links TRBV14 with TRBJ2-5; 10 bases agree with TRBD1. The DNA end is more similar to TRBJ2-7, so the J call may be wrong. CDR1 and CDR2 from the germline V gene are SGHDN and FVKESK. The CDR3 has 15 amino acids. The CDR3 coding sequence is TGTGCCAGCAGCCCGATGGACAGGGGGGCGTACGAGCAGTACTTC. This gives the protein CASSPMDRGAYEQYF.

This chain connects TRBV7-2 to TRBJ2-1, with D perhaps TRBD1 (7 bases). Germline CDR1 reads SGHTA; CDR2 reads FQGNSA. This CDR3 is 16 amino acids long. Trimming removed 4 bases from V and 3 bases from J, with 16 bases in between. CDR3 loop: CASSSGGLPGYNEQFF. CDR3 nucleotide sequence: TGTGCCAGCAGCTCAGGGGGACTTCCTGGCTACAATGAGCAGTTCTTC.

V is TRBV6-5 and J is TRBJ2-3, with 16 bases aligning to TRBD2. The CDR3 is 16 residues long. Germline CDR1 reads MNHEY; CDR2 reads SVGAGI. With V trimmed by 0 bases and J by 9 bases, 3 bases remained unmatched. The CDR3 is CASSYSGLAGGVTQYF. DNA of the CDR3: TGTGCCAGCAGTTACTCGGGACTAGCGGGGGGGGTGACGCAGTATTTT.